The 21 T cell receptor beta chains presented below share a single source sample, sequenced in a study of low-dose radiotherapy and immunotherapy resistance in tumors. Time point defined: after trial treatment. The treatment was: LDRT plus nivolumab, ipilimumab, low-dose cyclophosphamide and aspirin (RACIN trial). Covering alpha and beta chains, TRAV- and TRBV-specific primers were used for the first-strand cDNA. The TCRs were subjected to amplification over approximately 19 PCR cycles employing a constant-region primer in conjunction with a V-primer adapter. TCRdb reanalysed the reads using MiXCR and keeps one entry per CDR3 protein. The profile shows fewer than 50,000 distinct CDR3 sequences, under 30% of them singletons. The specimen comprised PBMCs, sampled after low-dose radiotherapy plus immunotherapy. All receptors derive from a male donor with prostate cancer.

In its sample, this clonotype was seen many times. V is TRBV12-3 or TRBV12-4 and J is TRBJ2-1; TRBD1 or TRBD2 may be the D gene (5 bases each). The CDR3 has 14 amino acids. V lost 4 bases to trimming and J lost 5 bases, with 12 bases between them. The CDR3 DNA is TGTGCCAGCAGTTCACAATCGGGACACAATGAGCAGTTCTTC. Amino acid sequence: CASSSQSGHNEQFF.

This clonotype was seen a handful of times. A read error is the likely source, as a far larger clone sits one nucleotide away. The genes are TRBV2 and TRBJ2-7; 9 nucleotides align to TRBD1. Germline CDR1 and CDR2: SNHLY and FYNNEI. The CDR3 has 15 amino acids. V lost 4 bases to trimming and J lost 7 bases; unmatched junction nucleotides: 11. This chain's CDR3 is CASSGDRGTYNEQYF. Written as DNA, the CDR3 is TGTGCCAGCAGTGGTGACAGGGGGACCTACAATGAGCAGTACTTC.

There are many counts of this clonotype. V usage is TRBV10-3 and J usage is TRBJ1-1; 8 nucleotides match TRBD1. In germline, CDR1 is ENHRY, CDR2 SYGVKD. The V and J ends lost 3 bases and 1 base, in that order; junction bases with no gene match: 7. The CDR3 totals 16 residues. The CDR3 spells CAISDQQGTGNTEAFF. Written as DNA, the CDR3 is TGTGCCATCAGTGACCAACAAGGGACAGGGAACACTGAAGCTTTCTTT.

This clonotype was found many times. The chain couples TRBV2 to TRBJ1-5, with unresolved D. CDR3 length: 17 residues. Trimming took 3 bases from V and 3 from J, leaving 18 bases between them. The V gene's germline CDR1 is SNHLY and CDR2 FYNNEI. The CDR3 region has the DNA TGTGCCAGCAGTGATTCACCGGGCTCCCCTGACAATCAGCCCCAGCATTTT. As protein: CASSDSPGSPDNQPQHF.

This chain connects TRBV2 to TRBJ2-2; D is tentatively TRBD1 or TRBD2 (5 bases each). This CDR3 contains 14 residues. Germline V gene data show CDR1 as SNHLY and CDR2 as FYNNEI. V dropped 7 bases and J dropped 2 bases, with 11 bases sitting between them. CDR3 coding DNA: TGTGCCAGCACCCAAGGGGACAACACCGGGGAGCTGTTTTTT. This sequence encodes CASTQGDNTGELFF.

For this clonotype: A far larger clone is off by one base, so a read error is likely. The rearrangement joins TRBV5-4 to TRBJ2-1, with 9 bases that match TRBD2. CDR1 and CDR2 (germline): SGHNT, YYREEE (reference sequence). Germline trimming cut 4 bases from V and 10 bases from J; bases unmatched to any gene: 15. The CDR3 runs 16 residues. This CDR3 reads CASSRGPSGESNEQFF. CDR3 nucleotide sequence: TGTGCCAGCAGCAGAGGGCCTAGCGGGGAATCAAACGAGCAGTTCTTC.

This clonotype was seen ten or more times. Here the CDR3 reads CASSWGTGGTDTQYF. The CDR3 region has the DNA TGTGCCAGCAGCTGGGGGACAGGGGGAACAGATACGCAGTATTTT. The rearrangement uses TRBV11-3 and TRBJ2-3; 11 bases agree with TRBD1. Looked up from germline, CDR1 is SGHNT and CDR2 is YENEEA. J was trimmed by 3 bases and V by 4 bases; bases with no gene match: 3. CDR3 size: 15 residues.

This clonotype was observed many times. V usage is TRBV27 and J usage is TRBJ2-2, with 9 bases matching TRBD1. The CDR3 has 16 amino acids. J was trimmed by 1 base and V by 1 base; bases with no gene match: 1. The V gene's germline CDR1 is MNHEY and CDR2 SMNVEV (reference sequence). CDR3 amino acids: CASSLLDRGNTGELFF. DNA for the CDR3: TGTGCCAGCAGTTTATTGGACAGGGGGAACACCGGGGAGCTGTTTTTT.

This clonotype was seen at least ten times. This chain joins TRBV29-1 and TRBJ2-1; D perhaps matches TRBD2 (6 bases). This CDR3 has 12 residues. CDR1 is SQVTM, CDR2 ANQGSEA, per germline. V was trimmed by 4 bases and J by 5 bases, leaving 9 bases between them. The CDR3 nucleotides are TGCAGCGTTGGATCGGGGGACAATGAGCAGTTCTTC. This translates into CSVGSGDNEQFF.

This clonotype was seen repeatedly, ten times or more. The chain couples TRBV19 to TRBJ1-1; TRBD1 agrees at 7 bases. V dropped 4 bases and J dropped 4; count of bases not matched to a gene: 9. Per germline, CDR1 LNHDA and CDR2 SQIVND (reference sequence). This CDR3 has 15 amino acids. CDR3 nucleotide sequence: TGTGCCAGTAGTAGCCGGGACAGCATTGGCACTGAAGCTTTCTTT. It yields the protein CASSSRDSIGTEAFF.

The sample holds many counts of this clonotype. The V gene is TRBV27, the J gene TRBJ2-7; 8 bases align to TRBD1. The CDR3 is 15 residues long. Trimming at V came to 5 bases and at J to 7 bases, leaving 13 bases not matched to a gene. Germline-derived CDR1 and CDR2 are MNHEY and SMNVEV (reference sequence). CDR3 loop: CASSPSGTGAGEQYF. The CDR3 nucleotides read TGTGCCAGCAGTCCCTCCGGGACAGGCGCCGGGGAGCAGTACTTC.

Comments on this clonotype: This probably arose from a read error, given a far larger clone one base away. The chain links TRBV5-1 to TRBJ2-5, with 7 nucleotides matching TRBD2. Losses at the gene ends were 4 bases for V and 11 bases for J; bases not matched to a gene: 23. Germline values: CDR1 SGHRS, CDR2 YFSETQ. This CDR3 contains 17 residues. The CDR3: CASSPPLAGHSYNEQYF. The CDR3 nucleotides are TGCGCCAGCAGCCCACCCTTAGCGGGCCACTCCTACAATGAGCAGTACTTC.

This clonotype has at least ten counts. The chain links TRBV3-1 to TRBJ2-1, with D perhaps TRBD1 or TRBD2 (5 bases each). V lost 1 base, J lost 6 bases, and 13 bases lay in between. The V gene's germline CDR1 is LGHDT and CDR2 YNNKEL (reference sequence). The CDR3 spans 15 residues. CDR3 sequence: CASSQAGAGSNEQFF. Here the CDR3 DNA reads TGTGCCAGCAGCCAAGCCGGGGCAGGATCCAATGAGCAGTTCTTC.

The chain employs TRBV5-1 and TRBJ2-1; 15 nucleotides align to TRBD2. CDR1 and CDR2 (germline): SGHRS, YFSETQ. The CDR3 runs 18 residues. V lost 3 bases to trimming and J lost 6 bases; unmatched junction nucleotides: 10. The CDR3 sequence is CASSYGTSGRRIGNEQFF. The CDR3 nucleotides read TGCGCCAGCAGCTACGGGACTAGCGGGAGGAGGATTGGCAATGAGCAGTTCTTC.

This chain connects TRBV6-2 or TRBV6-3 to TRBJ2-1, with 11 nucleotides matching TRBD2. V gave up 4 bases and J gave up 3 bases; unmatched junction bases: 5. This CDR3 contains 16 residues. CDR1 MNHEY and CDR2 SVGEGT come from the germline V gene. The CDR3 region has the DNA TGTGCCAGCAGTTTTTTAGCGGGAGGGGGCTACAATGAGCAGTTCTTC. Amino acid sequence: CASSFLAGGGYNEQFF.

In its sample, this clonotype was seen many times. CDR3 sequence (DNA): TGTGCCAGCAGCCCCGGGCAGGGGAAAGAGACCCAGTACTTC. The encoded protein is CASSPGQGKETQYF. V usage is TRBV5-6 and J usage is TRBJ2-5; D is possibly TRBD1 (6 bases). This CDR3 comprises 14 residues. Trimming removed 4 bases at V and 3 bases at J, with 13 bases between. The germline V gene encodes CDR1 SGHDT and CDR2 YYEEEE.

A few counts support this clonotype. The chain couples TRBV5-1 to TRBJ2-7, with TRBD1 as a possible D gene (5 bases). Germline values: CDR1 SGHRS, CDR2 YFSETQ. The CDR3 runs to 13 residues. V was shortened by 4 bases and J by 0 bases, with 8 bases between the two germline ends. CDR3 loop: CASSMDNSYEQYF. The CDR3 DNA reads as TGCGCCAGCAGCATGGACAACTCCTACGAGCAGTACTTC.

By share of the sample, this clonotype is medium-sized. The genes are TRBV28 and TRBJ2-3; the match to TRBD2 covers 7 bases. This CDR3 is 12 amino acids long. The trim removed 6 bases at V and 6 bases at J, leaving 3 bases unmatched. The germline V gene has CDR1 MDHEN and CDR2 SYDVKM. CDR3 amino acids: CASRSGTDTQYF. Here the CDR3 DNA reads TGTGCCAGCAGGAGCGGGACCGATACGCAGTATTTT.

This clonotype has more than one count but fewer than ten. V gene TRBV29-1 combines with J gene TRBJ2-6; no firm D call. V lost 4 bases and J 0 bases, leaving 4 bases between the germline ends. Germline lookup yields CDR1 SQVTM and CDR2 ANQGSEA. CDR3 length: 13 residues. CDR3 nucleotide sequence: TGCAGCGTTGCACGCTCTGGGGCCAACGTCCTGACTTTC. It specifies CSVARSGANVLTF. Filled out from reference TRBV29-1 and TRBJ2-6, the complete variable domain reads SAVISQKPSRDICQRGTSLTIQCQVDSQVTMMFWYRQQPGQSLTLIATANQGSEATYESGFVIDKFPISRPNLTFSTLTVSNMSPEDSSIYLCSVARSGANVLTFGAGSRLTVL.

In the case of this clonotype: An end of the junction does not agree with germline; a read error may underlie this. The chain has TRBV10-2 and TRBJ2-6; D not resolved. The CDR3 is 18 residues long. CDR1 is WSHSY, CDR2 SAAADI, per germline. In DNA form, the CDR3 reads TGTGCCAGCAGCGACACCCGGCTGAGGTCATCTGGGGCCAACGTCCTGACTTTC. Residues: CASSDTRLRSSGANVLTF.

The rearrangement uses TRBV7-2 and TRBJ1-2; a weak D match, TRBD1 (5 bases). The V gene lost 5 bases and the J gene lost 2 bases, with 12 bases spanning the gap. Per germline, CDR1 SGHTA and CDR2 FQGNSA. This CDR3 comprises 14 residues. DNA for the CDR3: TGTGCCAGCAGCCACGGAGGGGAGAACTATGGCTACACCTTC. Its translation is CASSHGGENYGYTF.